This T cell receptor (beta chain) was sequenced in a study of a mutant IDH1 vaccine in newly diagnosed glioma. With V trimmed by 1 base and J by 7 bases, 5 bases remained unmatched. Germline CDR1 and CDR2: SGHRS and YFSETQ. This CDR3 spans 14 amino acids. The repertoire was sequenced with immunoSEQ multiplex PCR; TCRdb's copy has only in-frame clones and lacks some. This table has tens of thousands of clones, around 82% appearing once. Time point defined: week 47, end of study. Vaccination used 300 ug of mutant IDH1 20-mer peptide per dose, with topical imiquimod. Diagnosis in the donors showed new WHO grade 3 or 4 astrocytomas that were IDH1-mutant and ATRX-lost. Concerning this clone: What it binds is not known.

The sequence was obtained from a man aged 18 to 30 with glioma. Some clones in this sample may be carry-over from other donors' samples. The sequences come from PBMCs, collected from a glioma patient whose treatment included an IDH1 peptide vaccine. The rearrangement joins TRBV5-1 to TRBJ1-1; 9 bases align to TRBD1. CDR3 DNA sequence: TGCGCCAGCAGCTTGAAGACAGGGGGTATTGAAGCTTTCTTT. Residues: CASSLKTGGIEAFF.